Detailed here is one T cell receptor (beta chain). Its antigen remains unidentified. This record comes from a study of cytomegalovirus exposure and HLA in healthy donors. The study's findings and limits: Links to common viral pathogens appeared, in a later analysis, for several of the most significant clusters. Within an earlier analysis, most TCR beta V segments proved productive either about 87% or about 30% of the time. TCR beta V- and J-gene trimming was later associated with a missense DCLRE1C variant. The authors reported that TCR beta sequences could predict HLA-A and HLA-B alleles. These predictions were accurate for most subjects in the first cohort.

Germline values: CDR1 KGHSH, CDR2 LQKENI. The CDR3 runs 13 residues. V was trimmed by 6 bases and J by 4 bases, leaving 11 bases between them. The PCR contained 60 Vbeta and 13 Jbeta primers. Here immunoSEQ multiplex PCR was the method, and the copy in TCRdb shows in-frame clones only, minus some. The sample lists around 82,000 clones, over 70% occurring once. The chain has TRBV18 and TRBJ2-3; D is unclear. The sequence derives from a male donor in good health and CMV-seropositive. Material: PBMCs. This CDR3 is CASSPDIADTQYF. In nucleotides, the CDR3 is TGTGCCAGCTCCCCTGATATAGCAGATACGCAGTATTTT. Full variable domain (remainder filled in from reference TRBV18 and TRBJ2-3): NAGVMQNPRHLVRRRGQEARLRCSPMKGHSHVYWYRQLPEEGLKFMVYLQKENIIDESGMPKERFSAEFPKEGPSILRIQQVVRGDSAAYFCASSPDIADTQYFGPGTRLTVL.